This is a list of T cell receptor beta chains from one sample in a study of cytomegalovirus exposure and HLA in healthy donors. The table came from immunoSEQ multiplex PCR; TCRdb's copy has only in-frame clones and leaves some out. Of about 140,000 clones detected, roughly two thirds appear once; the ten largest clones hold around an eighth. Sequencing was done on a sample of PBMCs. The receptor set was obtained from a human donor in good health. Both conserved end residues are part of each CDR3. The D gene is left open where the match is weak. Some rows mark clone size as missing; the rest say once, few, many or name a class of expanded clone.

D gene	clone size	V gene	J gene	CDR3 DNA	CDR3 protein
.	.	TRBV23-1	TRBJ1-3	TGCGCCAGCAGTCCCCCAATAAGACAGTACCCGGACACCATATATTTT	CASSPPIRQYPDTIYF
TRBD1	.	TRBV2	TRBJ1-5	TGTGCCAGCAGGAAGGGACAGGTTGGTCAGCCCCAGCATTTT	CASRKGQVGQPQHF
.	.	TRBV10-3	TRBJ2-1	TGTGCCATCAGTGACACAGGGAAGGGCCATGAGCAGTTCTTC	CAISDTGKGHEQFF
.	.	TRBV9	TRBJ2-1	TGTGCCAGCAGCGTGGATCGGGACTACAATGAGCAGTTCTTC	CASSVDRDYNEQFF
.	.	TRBV2	TRBJ2-3	TGTGCCAGCACCCTGGACATAACAACAGATACGCAGTATTTT	CASTLDITTDTQYF
TRBD2	once	TRBV2	TRBJ2-7	TGTGCCAGCAGGGAAGGGCTAGCGGAGGCCCCCTACGAGCAGTACTTC	CASREGLAEAPYEQYF
.	once	TRBV18	TRBJ2-7	TGTGCCAGCTCGACGGGAAGCTCCTACGAGCAGTACTTC	CASSTGSSYEQYF
TRBD2	.	TRBV27	TRBJ2-7	TGTGCCAGCAGTCCGGGACTAGCGGGATGGGAGCAGTACTTC	CASSPGLAGWEQYF
.	.	TRBV5-1	TRBJ1-1	TGCGCCAGCAGCTATTTTACAGCCACTGAAGCTTTCTTT	CASSYFTATEAFF
.	.	TRBV6-5	TRBJ2-7	TGTGCCAGCAGTTACTTAAGACAGGTGGCCTACGAGCAGTACTTC	CASSYLRQVAYEQYF
TRBD2	once	TRBV4-1	TRBJ2-3	TGCGCCAGCAGCCAGGGGGCGGGAGGGCCCAGTACAGATACGCAGTATTTT	CASSQGAGGPSTDTQYF
.	few	TRBV9	TRBJ1-1	TGTGCCAGCAGCGTAGAATGGGGGGGCGTGAACACTGAAGCTTTCTTT	CASSVEWGGVNTEAFF
.	.	TRBV9	TRBJ1-3	TGTGCCAGCAGCGTAGACAACAGGGTTGCTGGAAACACCATATATTTT	CASSVDNRVAGNTIYF
.	.	TRBV10-3	TRBJ1-5	TGTGCCACTACAGAGTCCCAGGGGCATCAGCCCCAGCATTTT	CATTESQGHQPQHF
TRBD2	.	TRBV20-1	TRBJ2-3	TGCAGTGCCGGGAGGGAGGATACGCAGTATTTT	CSAGREDTQYF
TRBD2	.	TRBV11-2	TRBJ2-2	TGTGCCAGCAGCTTAGCACTCCTACTAGCGGGAGCGGAAACCGGGGAGCTGTTTTTT	CASSLALLLAGAETGELFF
TRBD1	few	TRBV28	TRBJ2-5	TGTGCCAGCAGTTTCGGGGGGACAGGGGTGAGGGGTGAGACCCAGTACTTC	CASSFGGTGVRGETQYF
.	.	TRBV5-1	TRBJ1-1	TGCGCCAGCAGGGAACAGCAGAACACTGAAGCTTTCTTT	CASREQQNTEAFF
.	.	TRBV7-9	TRBJ2-1	TGTGCCAGCAGCCTCCCGGGGAAGGCCTACAATGAGCAGTTCTTC	CASSLPGKAYNEQFF
.	.	TRBV11-2	TRBJ2-3	TGTGCCAGCAGCTGGACTAGGGGGTTGGGAGATACGCAGTATTTT	CASSWTRGLGDTQYF
.	.	TRBV5-1	TRBJ2-3	TGCGCCAGCAGCCCCAGGGGAGCGGCAGATACGCAGTATTTT	CASSPRGAADTQYF
TRBD2	.	TRBV19	TRBJ2-2	TGTGCCAGTAGTATCGGTATCGCTAGCGGGAGTACCGGGGAGCTGTTTTTT	CASSIGIASGSTGELFF
.	.	TRBV5-4	TRBJ1-1	TGTGCCAGCAGCTTGGGGACAGACCTGAACACTGAAGCTTTCTTT	CASSLGTDLNTEAFF
TRBD2	.	TRBV2	TRBJ2-1	TGTGCCAGCAGGGGAGCGGGAGGTTCGGGCTACAATGAGCAGTTCTTC	CASRGAGGSGYNEQFF
.	.	TRBV2	TRBJ2-7	TGTGCCAGCAGTGGTAATGTCTACGAGCAGTACTTC	CASSGNVYEQYF
TRBD1	.	TRBV5-1	TRBJ1-1	TGCGCCAGCAGTTCGAGACAGGGACGGGGCACTGAAGCTTTCTTT	CASSSRQGRGTEAFF
TRBD2	.	TRBV5-1	TRBJ2-5	TGCGCCAGCAAGAGCGGGGGGGCTGAGACCCAGTACTTC	CASKSGGAETQYF
TRBD1	.	TRBV6-6	TRBJ2-1	TGTGCCAGCAGAACGGGACAGGTCTCAAATGAGCAGTTCTTC	CASRTGQVSNEQFF
.	few	TRBV6-4	TRBJ2-3	TGTGCCAGCAGCGCGAGGGCTGCCAGCACAGATACGCAGTATTTT	CASSARAASTDTQYF
.	.	TRBV2	TRBJ1-1	TGTGCCAGCCGTCCGACAATTAACACTGAAGCTTTCTTT	CASRPTINTEAFF
TRBD1	.	TRBV2	TRBJ1-4	TGTGCCAGCCTTATCCGGGACAGGGGAGGTAATGAAAAACTGTTTTTT	CASLIRDRGGNEKLFF
TRBD2	.	TRBV7-9	TRBJ2-7	TGTGCCAGCAGCCCCCGGGACTACCCCTACGAGCAGTACTTC	CASSPRDYPYEQYF
.	once	TRBV9	TRBJ2-3	TGTGCCAGCAGCGAAAGTAGCTCAGATACGCAGTATTTT	CASSESSSDTQYF
.	.	TRBV28	TRBJ1-3	TGTGCCAGCATTAGGGAGGTTTTTCTGCGAAACACCATATATTTT	CASIREVFLRNTIYF
.	.	TRBV18	TRBJ2-5	TGTGCCAGCTCACCACCTGACAGTCAATTAGGGACCCAGTACTTC	CASSPPDSQLGTQYF
TRBD1	.	TRBV5-1	TRBJ1-3	TGCGCCAGCAGCTTGGATGGCAGGGGGCTAAACACCATATATTTT	CASSLDGRGLNTIYF